This T cell receptor beta chain was recovered during a study of tumor-infiltrating lymphocytes in glioblastoma multiforme. Three nested ARM-PCR rounds with V-beta and C-beta primers built TCRB libraries. TCRdb recomputed calls from the multiplex PCR reads with MiXCR, one row per CDR3 protein. Of 30,000 or so distinct CDR3 sequences listed, 50% to 75% were seen once; the top ten hold approximately 33%. This CDR3 spans 13 amino acids. CDR1 and CDR2 (germline): SQVTM, ANQGSEA. A note on this clonotype: At one end the junction does not follow the germline gene, possibly because of a read error.

The sample comprised brain tumor tissue. The genes are TRBV29-1 and TRBJ2-3, with D possibly matching TRBD2 (6 bases). This TCR derives from a male donor with glioblastoma. CDR3 in DNA: TGCAGCATGCACCGGGACTTCACAGATAGGCAGTATTTT. Translated: CSMHRDFTDRQYF.